Presented here are 10 T cell receptor beta chains from one specimen sequenced in a study of T-cell memory formation after mild COVID-19. One entry per CDR3 protein, called by TCRdb with MiXCR from the 5' RACE reads. Among 300,000 to 350,000 distinct CDR3 sequences listed, 10% to 15% were seen once. What was sequenced was PBMCs or a T cell subset sorted from them (not recorded which). All receptors come from a man younger than 35 who had mild COVID-19 (a few samples of this study predate the infection). Cell type and time point are not known.

This chain uses TRBV7-2 with TRBJ2-7; 9 bases match TRBD1. Germline CDR1 is SGHTA and CDR2 is FQGNSA. This CDR3 is 13 amino acids long. V lost 5 bases, J lost 3 bases, and 2 bases stayed unmatched. The CDR3 reads CASSATGGYEQYF. CDR3 bases: TGTGCCAGCAGCGCGACAGGGGGCTACGAGCAGTACTTC.

The V gene is TRBV28, the J gene TRBJ2-1; D might be TRBD1 (7 bases). Trimming pared 10 bases from V and 8 bases from J, leaving 15 bases between. The CDR3 is made up of 12 amino acids. CDR1 and CDR2 (germline): MDHEN, SYDVKM. Here the CDR3 DNA reads TGTGCCATCCTTCAGGGGGGCCATGAGCAGTTCTTC. Protein: CAILQGGHEQFF.

The sample holds many counts of this clonotype. The chain uses TRBV4-1 and TRBJ1-1; no clear D. CDR1 is MGHRA, CDR2 YSYEKL, per germline. The CDR3 covers 13 residues. V dropped 4 bases and J dropped 1 base, with 7 bases sitting between them. This CDR3 reads CASSLLWNTEAFF. The CDR3 nucleotides read TGCGCCAGCAGCCTCCTCTGGAACACTGAAGCTTTCTTT.

This chain uses TRBV6-6 with TRBJ2-7; D is unresolved. The CDR3 is 12 amino acids. V was trimmed by 3 bases and J by 3 bases, leaving 6 bases between them. Germline values: CDR1 MNHNY, CDR2 SVGAGI (reference sequence). The chain's CDR3 is CASSYSNYEQYV. The CDR3 region has the DNA TGTGCCAGCAGTTATTCGAACTACGAGCAGTACGTC.

The CDR3 DNA follows: TGCGCCAGCAGCCCCCATACAGGGATGAACACTGAAGCTTTCTTT. This translates into CASSPHTGMNTEAFF. This chain uses TRBV4-1 with TRBJ1-1; D perhaps matches TRBD1 (6 bases). The V gene lost 4 bases and the J gene lost 0 bases, with 12 bases spanning the gap. The germline V gene has CDR1 MGHRA and CDR2 YSYEKL. The CDR3 totals 15 residues.

This clonotype was seen at least ten times. The chain couples TRBV6-5 to TRBJ2-3; D gene ambiguous. There are 15 residues in the CDR3. V was pared by 0 bases and J by 3 bases, with 10 bases between. CDR1 MNHEY and CDR2 SVGAGI come from the germline V gene. CDR3: CASSYSLRRTDTQYF. Written as DNA, the CDR3 is TGTGCCAGCAGTTACTCCCTGAGGAGAACAGATACGCAGTATTTT.

This clonotype was detected only a few times. The chain combines TRBV6-4 with TRBJ2-1; 8 nucleotides match TRBD1. In germline, CDR1 is MRHNA, CDR2 SNTAGT. There are 14 residues in the CDR3. V was clipped by 5 bases and J by 9 bases; unmatched bases: 9. CDR3 region: CASSLETGEREQFF. The CDR3 region has the DNA TGTGCCAGCAGTCTCGAGACAGGGGAACGTGAGCAGTTCTTC.

This clonotype occurred a few times. The chain combines TRBV6-5 with TRBJ1-1, with D unresolved. With 7 bases removed from V and 2 bases from J, the gap between germline ends came to 14 bases. This CDR3 is built from 14 residues. CDR1 is MNHEY, CDR2 SVGAGI, per germline. The CDR3 sequence is CASIRSQANTEAFF. The CDR3 nucleotides read TGTGCCAGCATTAGGAGCCAGGCTAACACTGAAGCTTTCTTT.

The genes are TRBV7-9 and TRBJ2-7; D not resolved. Looked up from germline, CDR1 is SEHNR and CDR2 is FQNEAQ (reference sequence). Trimming removed 5 bases from V and 9 bases from J, with 14 bases in between. This CDR3 has 12 residues. CDR3 in DNA: TGTGCCAGCAGCACGTGGTCGGCCGGGCAGTACTTC. This codes for CASSTWSAGQYF.

The rearrangement uses TRBV7-9 and TRBJ1-4, with D uncertain. CDR3 length equals 14 residues. V lost 5 bases, J lost 5 bases, and 12 bases lay in between. CDR1 SEHNR and CDR2 FQNEAQ come from the germline V gene (reference sequence). CDR3 loop: CASSVPGLNEKLFF. The DNA of the CDR3 is TGTGCCAGCAGCGTACCGGGTCTCAATGAAAAACTGTTTTTT. Full variable domain (remainder filled in from reference TRBV7-9 and TRBJ1-4): DTGVSQNPRHKITKRGQNVTFRCDPISEHNRLYWYRQTLGQGPEFLTYFQNEAQLEKSRLLSDRFSAERPKGSFSTLEIQRTEQGDSAMYLCASSVPGLNEKLFFGSGTQLSVL.